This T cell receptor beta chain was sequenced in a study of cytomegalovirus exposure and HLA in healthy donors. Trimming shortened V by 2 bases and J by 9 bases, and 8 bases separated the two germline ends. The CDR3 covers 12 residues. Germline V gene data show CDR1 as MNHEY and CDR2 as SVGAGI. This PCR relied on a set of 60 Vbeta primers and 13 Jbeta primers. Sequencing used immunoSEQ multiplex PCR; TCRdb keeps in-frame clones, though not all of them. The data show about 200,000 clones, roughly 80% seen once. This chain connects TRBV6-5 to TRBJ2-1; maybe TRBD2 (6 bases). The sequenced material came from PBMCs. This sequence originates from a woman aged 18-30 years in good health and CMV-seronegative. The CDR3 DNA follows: TGTGCCAGCAGTTACGACGGGGGTGAGCAGTTCTTC. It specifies CASSYDGGEQFF.